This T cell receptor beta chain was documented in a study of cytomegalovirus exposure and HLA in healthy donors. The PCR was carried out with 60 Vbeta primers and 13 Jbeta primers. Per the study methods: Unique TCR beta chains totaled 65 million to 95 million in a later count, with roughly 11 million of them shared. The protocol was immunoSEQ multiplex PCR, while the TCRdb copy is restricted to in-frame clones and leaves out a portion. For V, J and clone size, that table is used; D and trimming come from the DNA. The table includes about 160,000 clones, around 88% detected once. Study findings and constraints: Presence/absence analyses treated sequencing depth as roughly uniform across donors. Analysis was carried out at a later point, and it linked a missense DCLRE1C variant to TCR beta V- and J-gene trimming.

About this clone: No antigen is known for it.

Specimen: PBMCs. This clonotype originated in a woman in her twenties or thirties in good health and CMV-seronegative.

This chain's CDR3 is CASGTGFTGELFF. In DNA form, the CDR3 reads TGTGCCAGCGGGACAGGGTTCACCGGGGAGCTGTTTTTT. The genes are TRBV6-6 and TRBJ2-2; 9 bases match TRBD1. Germline CDR1 MNHNY, CDR2 SVGAGI (reference sequence). The length of the CDR3 is 13 residues. The V and J ends lost 8 bases and 4 bases, in that order; junction bases with no gene match: 2.